What follows are 30 T cell receptor beta chains derived from one specimen sequenced in a study of T cell changes during pregnancy in multiple sclerosis. The method was immunoSEQ multiplex PCR; TCRdb's version includes in-frame clones alone and lacks a portion of them. The data hold fewer than 15,000 clones, with 80% to 90% observed a single time. The specimen was CD8+ T cells from peripheral blood mononuclear cells, collected in the first trimester of pregnancy. These receptors were taken from a female donor with multiple sclerosis, enrolled in a pregnancy study.

This clone was recorded a few times. In DNA form, the CDR3 reads TGTGCCAGCAGCCCGGACAGGGAAACTGGGGCCAACGTCCTGACTTTC. The encoded protein is CASSPDRETGANVLTF. The chain employs TRBV6-4 and TRBJ2-6; TRBD1 matches 8 bases. The length of the CDR3 is 16 residues. With V trimmed by 6 bases and J by 2 bases, 6 bases remained unmatched. Germline V CDR1 and CDR2: MRHNA, SNTAGT.

The rearrangement joins TRBV4-2 to TRBJ1-2; TRBD1 matches at 10 bases. CDR3 length equals 14 residues. The junction had 3 bases not matched to a gene; V was cut back by 0 bases and J by 8 bases. CDR1 is LGHNA, CDR2 YNFKEQ, per germline. CDR3 in amino acids: CASSQDRTGGGYTF. The CDR3, as DNA: TGTGCCAGCAGCCAAGATCGGACAGGGGGAGGCTACACCTTC.

This clone showed up just a few times. The chain links TRBV5-5 to TRBJ2-7, with a tentative D call TRBD1 (6 bases). The V end was cut by 4 bases, the J end by 1 base, with 9 bases between. The CDR3 covers 13 residues. The V gene's germline CDR1 is SGHKS and CDR2 YYEKEE (reference sequence). This CDR3 is CASSPDSSYEQYF. The CDR3 nucleotides read TGTGCCAGCAGCCCGGACAGTTCCTACGAGCAGTACTTC.

The chain couples TRBV5-8 to TRBJ1-4, with D uncertain. Germline-derived CDR1 and CDR2 are SGHTS and YDEGEE. The CDR3 is made up of 14 amino acids. The ends were cut back, 0 bases at V and 5 bases at J, with 8 bases in the middle. The CDR3 here is CASSLAGLNEKLFF. The CDR3 nucleotides read TGTGCCAGCAGCTTGGCAGGCTTGAATGAAAAACTGTTTTTT.

The gene calls are TRBV6-1 and TRBJ1-1; D is perhaps TRBD1 (6 bases). The CDR3 covers 14 residues. CDR1 and CDR2 from the germline V gene are MNHNS and SASEGT. V lost 2 bases to trimming and J lost 6 bases, with 13 bases between them. The CDR3: CASSETGFSSEAFF. Written as DNA, the CDR3 is TGTGCCAGCAGTGAAACAGGGTTTTCTTCTGAAGCTTTCTTT.

The V gene is TRBV27, the J gene TRBJ2-1; 10 nucleotides line up with TRBD2. Germline V gene lookup returns CDR1 MNHEY and CDR2 SMNVEV (reference sequence). The CDR3 runs 17 residues. Trimming removed 0 bases from V and 3 bases from J; junction bases left unmatched: 5. This CDR3 reads CASSLSQTSGDYNEQFF. CDR3 sequence (DNA): TGTGCCAGCAGTTTATCCCAAACTAGCGGGGACTACAATGAGCAGTTCTTC.

The chain is built from TRBV27 and TRBJ2-5, with D tentatively TRBD1 (5 bases). Trimming took off 5 bases at V and 2 bases at J, with 15 bases between the two ends. Germline assignment: CDR1 MNHEY and CDR2 SMNVEV (reference sequence). CDR3 length equals 15 residues. This chain's CDR3 is CASSPHLDRQETQYF. CDR3 in DNA: TGTGCCAGCAGTCCGCACCTCGACAGACAAGAGACCCAGTACTTC.

The CDR3 spells CASSALADTQYF. Here the CDR3 DNA reads TGTGCCAGCAGTGCTCTCGCAGATACGCAGTATTTT. The chain employs TRBV6-1 and TRBJ2-3; D unclear. The CDR3 consists of 12 residues. Trimming left V 4 bases short and J 4 bases short, with 6 bases between. Looked up from germline, CDR1 is MNHNS and CDR2 is SASEGT.

The V and J genes are TRBV7-9 and TRBJ1-1; D is ambiguous. V shed 8 bases and J shed 0 bases, with 19 bases lying between them. The CDR3 is 16 residues long. The germline CDR1 and CDR2 sequences are SEHNR and FQNEAQ (reference sequence). CDR3 bases: TGTGCCAGCCCCGGACGGAGGGCCCAGATGAACACTGAAGCTTTCTTT. Translated, it gives CASPGRRAQMNTEAFF.

This chain connects TRBV9 to TRBJ1-1, with D possibly being TRBD1 (6 bases). Trimming took off 2 bases at V and 3 bases at J, with 20 bases between the two ends. Germline V CDR1 and CDR2: SGDLS, YYNGEE. The CDR3 contains 17 residues. This CDR3 reads CASSVSPGRGEDTEAFF. In DNA, the CDR3 is TGTGCCAGCAGCGTCTCACCGGGGAGGGGGGAAGACACTGAAGCTTTCTTT.

The chain combines TRBV6-6 with TRBJ2-3; D may be TRBD1 (6 bases). This CDR3 has 15 residues. CDR1 is MNHNY and CDR2 is SVGAGI in the germline V gene (reference sequence). The ends were cut back, 5 bases at V and 1 base at J, with 13 bases in the middle. CDR3 sequence: CASSDLRQGTDTQYF. The CDR3 DNA reads TGTGCCAGCAGTGACCTCCGACAGGGCACAGATACGCAGTATTTT.

This chain links TRBV7-7 with TRBJ2-1; TRBD2 aligns across 7 bases. Germline loops: CDR1 SSHAT, CDR2 FNYEAQ (reference sequence). After removal of 0 bases from V and 2 bases from J, the junction contained 1 base not matched to a gene. This CDR3 spans 15 amino acids. The CDR3 is CASSLAGGPYNEQFF. In nucleotides, the CDR3 is TGTGCCAGCAGCTTAGCGGGAGGGCCCTACAATGAGCAGTTCTTC.

V gene TRBV6-5 combines with J gene TRBJ2-2; 10 bases map to TRBD1. The ends lost 4 bases at V and 4 bases at J; junction bases unmatched: 3. The CDR3 has 15 amino acids. Germline CDR1 is MNHEY and CDR2 is SVGAGI. Here the CDR3 DNA reads TGTGCCAGCAGTTTGACAGGGGGCATCACCGGGGAGCTGTTTTTT. It specifies CASSLTGGITGELFF.

The V and J genes are TRBV20-1 and TRBJ1-2, with D perhaps matching TRBD1 (5 bases). The CDR3 covers 11 residues. CDR1 DFQATT and CDR2 SNEGSKA come from the germline V gene (reference sequence). Trimming cost V 6 bases and J 2 bases, with 7 bases left between them. The CDR3 loop is CSAGGNYGYTF. Written as DNA, the CDR3 is TGCAGTGCCGGGGGGAACTATGGCTACACCTTC.

This clone was detected only once. The CDR3, as DNA: TGTGCCAGCAGTTACTCGACAGGGGGCGCTGAAGCTTTCTTT. Its protein is CASSYSTGGAEAFF. The V call is TRBV6-6, the J call TRBJ1-1; the match to TRBD1 covers 10 bases. J was trimmed by 6 bases and V by 0 bases; bases with no gene match: 1. Germline V lookup: CDR1 MNHNY, CDR2 SVGAGI (reference sequence). The CDR3 sequence is 14 residues long.

The chain joins TRBV13 to TRBJ2-1, with 11 bases matching TRBD1. V dropped 2 bases and J dropped 8; count of bases not matched to a gene: 5. The CDR3 is 15 residues long. The germline CDR1 and CDR2 sequences are PRHDT and FYEKMQ (reference sequence). CDR3 bases: TGTGCCAGCAGCTTAATGGGGACAGGGGGTTATGAGCAGTTCTTC. This gives the protein CASSLMGTGGYEQFF.

This clone was found once. The chain combines TRBV5-1 with TRBJ2-7; TRBD1 might be the D (6 bases). V was pared by 3 bases and J by 1 base, with 8 bases between. The CDR3 has 13 amino acids. CDR1 is SGHRS and CDR2 is YFSETQ in the germline V gene. CDR3 DNA: TGCGCCAGCAGCTCTACAGGGTCCTACGAGCAGTACTTC. Amino acid sequence: CASSSTGSYEQYF.

The V and J genes are TRBV23-1 and TRBJ2-7; 8 bases agree with TRBD1. Being an ORF, TRBV23-1 has a function that is uncertain. The CDR3 runs to 13 residues. J gave up 3 bases and V 9 bases, and 7 bases lay outside the gene matches. This chain's CDR3 is CASKDRELYEQYF. As DNA, the CDR3 is TGCGCCAGTAAGGACAGGGAACTCTACGAGCAGTACTTC.

CDR3 sequence (DNA): TGTGCCTGGGGACAGGGATTGTACGAGCAGTACTTC. This encodes CAWGQGLYEQYF. The chain links TRBV30 to TRBJ2-7, with 8 bases identical to TRBD1. Per germline, CDR1 GTSNPN and CDR2 SVGIG (reference sequence). V lost 5 bases to trimming and J lost 4 bases; unmatched junction nucleotides: 4. The CDR3 totals 12 residues.

This chain links TRBV5-6 with TRBJ2-1; D ambiguous. This CDR3 spans 11 amino acids. V lost 0 bases to trimming and J lost 9 bases, with 4 bases between them. Germline V lookup: CDR1 SGHDT, CDR2 YYEEEE. This chain's CDR3 is CASSLGGEQFF. The CDR3 nucleotides are TGTGCCAGCAGCTTGGGCGGTGAGCAGTTCTTC.

The rearrangement joins TRBV28 to TRBJ1-2; D may be TRBD1 (5 bases). The CDR3 extends over 13 amino acids. The V end was cut by 2 bases, the J end by 2 bases, with 6 bases between. The V gene's germline CDR1 is MDHEN and CDR2 SYDVKM. The CDR3: CASSLDSNYGYTF. The CDR3 DNA reads TGTGCCAGCAGTTTAGACAGCAACTATGGCTACACCTTC.

The gene calls are TRBV9 and TRBJ2-3; no firm D call. The germline CDR1 and CDR2 sequences are SGDLS and YYNGEE. Trimming left V 2 bases short and J 4 bases short, with 11 bases between. The CDR3 consists of 14 residues. The DNA of the CDR3 is TGTGCCAGCAGCGTGTATGACTCACCAGATACGCAGTATTTT. Translation gives CASSVYDSPDTQYF.

V and J are TRBV5-4 and TRBJ2-7; 12 bases fit TRBD2. Trimming took 0 bases from V and 5 from J; bases not matched to a gene: 9. The CDR3 runs to 17 residues. Per the germline V gene, CDR1 is SGHNT and CDR2 is YYREEE (reference sequence). Here the CDR3 reads CASSLGASGRAVDEQYF. The CDR3 bases are TGTGCCAGCAGCTTGGGGGCTAGCGGGAGGGCCGTGGACGAGCAGTACTTC.

The V and J genes are TRBV5-6 and TRBJ2-3; D perhaps matches TRBD2 (6 bases). CDR1 is SGHDT, CDR2 YYEEEE, per germline. CDR3 size: 17 residues. V was cut by 0 bases and J by 6 bases, with 20 bases left in between. The CDR3 region is CASSLGIIDGEADTQYF. In DNA form, the CDR3 reads TGTGCCAGCAGCTTGGGGATAATCGACGGGGAGGCGGATACGCAGTATTTT.

DNA for the CDR3: TGTGCCAGCAGTCTCCATCAAACGGGACTAGCGGGAGGGCCGGCCGATACGCAGTATTTT. Translating gives CASSLHQTGLAGGPADTQYF. The chain combines TRBV27 with TRBJ2-3; 16 bases line up with TRBD2. The CDR3 totals 20 residues. CDR1 is MNHEY and CDR2 is SMNVEV in the germline V gene (reference sequence). Trimming removed 5 bases from V and 6 bases from J; junction bases left unmatched: 17.

The chain uses TRBV6-4 and TRBJ2-3; 10 nucleotides match TRBD2. Losses at the gene ends were 4 bases for V and 2 bases for J; bases not matched to a gene: 6. This CDR3 has 16 amino acids. Germline V CDR1 and CDR2: MRHNA, SNTAGT. The CDR3 protein is CASSGASGGTTDTQYF. The CDR3, as DNA: TGTGCCAGCAGTGGGGCTAGCGGGGGCACCACAGATACGCAGTATTTT.

The V gene is TRBV27, the J gene TRBJ2-3, with 8 bases that match TRBD1. Losses at the gene ends were 5 bases for V and 6 bases for J; bases not matched to a gene: 19. Germline CDR1 reads MNHEY; CDR2 reads SMNVEV (reference sequence). This CDR3 spans 18 amino acids. CDR3 sequence: CASSTDDRGYWQSDTQYF. As DNA, the CDR3 is TGTGCCAGCAGTACGGACGACAGGGGATATTGGCAGTCGGATACGCAGTATTTT.

The genes are TRBV9 and TRBJ1-2, with D possibly matching TRBD1 (6 bases). The CDR3 spans 15 residues. V was shortened by 5 bases and J by 1 base, with 15 bases between the two germline ends. Germline CDR1 SGDLS, CDR2 YYNGEE. CDR3 residues: CASRGQMGINYGYTF. CDR3 bases: TGTGCCAGCAGAGGACAGATGGGGATTAACTATGGCTACACCTTC. The full variable domain, in which reference TRBV9 and TRBJ1-2 provide the parts outside the CDR3, is DSGVTQTPKHLITATGQRVTLRCSPRSGDLSVYWYQQSLDQGLQFLIQYYNGEERAKGNILERFSAQQFPDLHSELNLSSLELGDSALYFCASRGQMGINYGYTFGSGTRLTVV.

This chain joins TRBV14 and TRBJ2-1, with 8 bases fitting TRBD2. The CDR3 totals 16 residues. Germline CDR1 is SGHDN and CDR2 is FVKESK. V gave up 0 bases and J gave up 5 bases; unmatched junction bases: 6. In DNA form, the CDR3 reads TGTGCCAGCAGCCAAGATGCGGGGGGCCTGGACAATGAGCAGTTCTTC. It is translated as CASSQDAGGLDNEQFF.

The chain is built from TRBV27 and TRBJ2-1; possibly TRBD2 for D (6 bases). V was cut by 4 bases and J by 7 bases, with 14 bases left in between. CDR1 is MNHEY, CDR2 SMNVEV, per germline (reference sequence). The CDR3 consists of 14 residues. The CDR3 region has the DNA TGTGCCAGCAGTTCCCGAGGAGGGTGGAATGAGCAGTTCTTC. It specifies CASSSRGGWNEQFF.